The rows below give T cell receptor beta chains drawn from one sample of a study of beta chain features in type 1 diabetes. Here immunoSEQ multiplex PCR was the method, and the copy in TCRdb shows in-frame clones only, minus some. The table has 20,000 to 25,000 clones, less than 75% seen once. The sequencing sample was made of stem cell memory CD4+ T cells from blood. The source of these receptors is a man between 18 and 29 years old with type 1 diabetes. The CDR3 runs from the conserved cysteine through the conserved F or W. Fields, in order: V gene, D gene, J gene, clone size, CDR3 protein, CDR3 DNA. The D gene is left open where the match is weak. A clone size is listed for some rows: how often the clone was seen (once, few, many), or a class if it is expanded.

TRBV7-9,NA,TRBJ2-1,few,CASSLGSPTGRNEQFF,TGTGCCAGCAGCTTAGGATCACCGACAGGTCGGAATGAGCAGTTCTTC
TRBV7-8,NA,TRBJ1-5,few,CASSLMFQTRKSNQPQHF,TGTGCCAGCAGCTTAATGTTTCAGACAAGAAAAAGCAATCAGCCCCAGCATTTT
TRBV10-3,TRBD2,TRBJ2-1,NA,CATAGRTSGLYNEQFF,TGTGCCACCGCAGGGCGGACTAGCGGGCTATACAATGAGCAGTTCTTC
TRBV5-1,NA,TRBJ1-5,NA,CASSLAGRVGQPQHF,TGCGCCAGCAGCTTGGCAGGCAGGGTGGGACAGCCCCAGCATTTT
TRBV18,TRBD1,TRBJ1-2,few,CASSPQGAGTVSYGYTF,TGTGCCAGCTCACCACAGGGGGCCGGGACAGTGAGCTATGGCTACACCTTC
TRBV6-5,TRBD2,TRBJ2-2,NA,CASSYLGGSSGELFF,TGTGCCAGCAGTTACTTGGGGGGGAGCAGCGGGGAGCTGTTTTTT
TRBV6-5,NA,TRBJ1-5,NA,CASSYTREQPQHF,TGTGCCAGCAGTTACACCAGGGAACAGCCCCAGCATTTT
TRBV28,TRBD1,TRBJ2-1,few,CASSLWEDRGRNEQFF,TGTGCCAGCAGTTTATGGGAGGACAGGGGAAGAAATGAGCAGTTCTTC
TRBV5-6,NA,TRBJ1-1,NA,CASSSEVVWQNTEAFF,TGTGCCAGCAGCTCCGAGGTAGTATGGCAGAACACTGAAGCTTTCTTT
TRBV30,NA,TRBJ1-5,NA,CAWSPGQYNQPQHF,TGTGCCTGGAGTCCTGGACAGTACAATCAGCCCCAGCATTTT
TRBV6-6,NA,TRBJ2-5,NA,CASSSPDKYQETQYF,TGTGCCAGCAGTTCGCCTGACAAGTACCAAGAGACCCAGTACTTC
TRBV18,TRBD2,TRBJ2-1,few,CASSPAIRRASGGYEQFF,TGTGCCAGCTCACCAGCCATCCGGAGGGCTAGCGGGGGCTATGAGCAGTTCTTC
TRBV28,TRBD1,TRBJ2-5,NA,CASSRGQGGWTQYF,TGTGCCAGCAGTCGGGGACAGGGCGGATGGACCCAGTACTTC
TRBV5-4,TRBD1,TRBJ1-2,NA,CASSSPTGSNYGYTF,TGTGCCAGCAGCTCACCGACAGGGAGTAACTATGGCTACACCTTC
TRBV18,NA,TRBJ2-7,NA,CASSPGPPKGEQYF,TGTGCCAGCTCACCCGGGCCCCCTAAGGGGGAGCAGTACTTC
TRBV25-1,NA,TRBJ2-5,NA,CASSEKLAGTQETQYF,TGTGCCAGCAGTGAGAAACTAGCCGGGACCCAAGAGACCCAGTACTTC
TRBV5-5,TRBD1,TRBJ1-2,NA,CASSPTGGGYGYTF,TGTGCCAGCAGCCCGACAGGGGGCGGCTATGGCTACACCTTC
TRBV9,NA,TRBJ2-1,once,CASSVAGANYNEQFF,TGTGCCAGCAGCGTAGCGGGAGCTAACTACAATGAGCAGTTCTTC
TRBV6-1,TRBD1,TRBJ1-5,few,CASGQANQPQHF,TGTGCCAGTGGACAGGCAAATCAGCCCCAGCATTTT
TRBV21-1,NA,TRBJ2-7,NA,CASSKLRGSRQGDEQYF,TGTGCCAGCAGCAAACTCAGGGGCTCACGACAGGGAGACGAGCAGTACTTC
TRBV28,NA,TRBJ2-1,few,CASSLSGRLDEQFF,TGTGCCAGCAGTTTAAGCGGGCGCTTGGATGAGCAGTTCTTC
TRBV29-1,TRBD1,TRBJ2-3,NA,CSVEDRGIADTQYF,TGCAGCGTTGAAGACAGGGGGATCGCAGATACGCAGTATTTT
TRBV5-1,NA,TRBJ2-7,NA,CASSLDGGLEQYF,TGCGCCAGCAGCTTAGACGGGGGATTAGAGCAGTACTTC
TRBV2,NA,TRBJ1-2,NA,CASRGGQNTKYGYTF,TGTGCCAGCAGAGGAGGACAGAACACAAAATATGGCTACACCTTC
TRBV5-1,NA,TRBJ1-1,NA,CASSFLDPQGTEAFF,TGCGCCAGCAGCTTCCTTGACCCCCAGGGGACTGAAGCTTTCTTT
TRBV9,NA,TRBJ2-7,NA,CASSVAGQAYEQYF,TGTGCCAGCAGCGTAGCGGGTCAAGCCTACGAGCAGTACTTC
TRBV5-1,TRBD2,TRBJ2-5,NA,CASSFSSGRAEETQYF,TGCGCCAGCAGCTTTTCTAGCGGGAGGGCCGAAGAGACCCAGTACTTC
TRBV18,NA,TRBJ2-7,NA,CASSAGGEQYF,TGTGCCAGCTCAGCAGGAGGCGAGCAGTACTTC
TRBV5-1,TRBD2,TRBJ2-5,NA,CASSLSPGGDQETQYF,TGCGCCAGCAGCTTGAGCCCCGGGGGGGACCAAGAGACCCAGTACTTC
TRBV5-4,TRBD2,TRBJ2-7,NA,CASSLPSGSSYEQYF,TGTGCCAGCAGCTTGCCTAGCGGATCCTCCTACGAGCAGTACTTC
TRBV7-7,NA,TRBJ2-3,once,CASSRDMSGDTQYF,TGTGCCAGCAGCCGTGATATGAGCGGAGATACGCAGTATTTT
TRBV11-2,NA,TRBJ2-2,few,CASSLYTANTGELFF,TGTGCCAGCAGCTTATATACAGCGAACACCGGGGAGCTGTTTTTT
TRBV11-2,NA,TRBJ2-1,NA,CASGGGEYNEQFF,TGTGCCAGCGGTGGCGGGGAGTACAATGAGCAGTTCTTC
TRBV4-3,NA,TRBJ1-5,few,CASSQAQGNNQPQHF,TGCGCCAGCAGCCAAGCACAGGGAAACAATCAGCCCCAGCATTTT
TRBV20-1,NA,TRBJ1-2,NA,CSAPQGYGYTF,TGCAGTGCCCCACAGGGATACGGCTACACCTTC
TRBV11-2,TRBD2,TRBJ2-7,NA,CASRRLAGGDEQYF,TGTGCCAGCAGACGACTAGCGGGAGGGGACGAGCAGTACTTC
TRBV7-2,NA,TRBJ1-6,NA,CASSSGVNSPLHF,TGTGCCAGCAGCTCAGGGGTGAATTCACCCCTCCACTTT
TRBV5-5,TRBD1,TRBJ2-7,NA,CASSPGTGGDEQYF,TGTGCCAGCAGCCCCGGGACAGGGGGCGACGAGCAGTACTTC
TRBV18,TRBD2,TRBJ2-3,few,CASSSRLLAGESTDTQYF,TGTGCCAGCTCATCCCGGCTCCTAGCGGGGGAGAGCACAGATACGCAGTATTTT
TRBV2,TRBD1,TRBJ1-2,NA,CASLDRVYGYTF,TGTGCCAGCTTGGACAGGGTCTATGGCTACACCTTC
TRBV28,TRBD2,TRBJ2-3,NA,CASSSPAFMREGADTQYF,TGTGCCAGCAGTAGCCCCGCCTTTATGCGGGAGGGGGCAGATACGCAGTATTTT
TRBV5-4,TRBD1,TRBJ2-7,few,CASSAGTGNQYEQYF,TGTGCCAGCAGCGCCGGGACAGGGAATCAATACGAGCAGTACTTC
TRBV7-8,TRBD1,TRBJ1-5,few,CASSLHGTGNQPQHF,TGTGCCAGCAGCCTCCACGGGACAGGGAATCAGCCCCAGCATTTT
TRBV5-1,NA,TRBJ2-3,NA,CASSRDRASSTDTQYF,TGCGCCAGCAGCCGCGACAGAGCCTCTAGCACAGATACGCAGTATTTT
TRBV6-5,NA,TRBJ1-5,NA,CASSYSAQGGNQPQHF,TGTGCCAGCAGTTACTCGGCCCAGGGCGGCAATCAGCCCCAGCATTTT
TRBV5-1,TRBD2,TRBJ2-7,NA,CASSLSGGRYEQYF,TGCGCCAGCAGCTTAAGCGGGGGGAGGTACGAGCAGTACTTC
TRBV10-3,TRBD1,TRBJ1-2,NA,CAISERQGSGYTF,TGTGCCATCAGTGAACGACAGGGGAGTGGCTACACCTTC
TRBV7-2,NA,TRBJ2-4,NA,CASSLDQGGNIQYF,TGTGCCAGCAGCTTAGATCAGGGCGGAAACATTCAGTACTTC
TRBV18,TRBD1,TRBJ2-1,NA,CASSPGQGDMNEQFF,TGTGCCAGCTCACCTGGACAGGGCGATATGAATGAGCAGTTCTTC
TRBV10-3,NA,TRBJ1-2,NA,CAVGNANYGYTF,TGTGCCGTTGGCAACGCTAACTATGGCTACACCTTC
TRBV5-1,NA,TRBJ2-2,few,CASSSGTPTGELFF,TGCGCCAGCAGCTCCGGGACACCGACCGGGGAGCTGTTTTTT
TRBV2,NA,TRBJ2-7,few,CASSFHYEQYF,TGTGCCAGCAGTTTCCATTACGAGCAGTACTTC
TRBV7-2,TRBD2,TRBJ2-2,few,CASSLTSGGYTGELFF,TGTGCCAGCAGCTTGACTAGCGGGGGGTACACCGGGGAGCTGTTTTTT
TRBV7-2,NA,TRBJ2-7,NA,CASSLAFVSSYEQYF,TGTGCCAGCAGCTTAGCGTTCGTTAGCTCCTACGAGCAGTACTTC
TRBV7-9,NA,TRBJ2-7,NA,CASSLAGGGFYEQYF,TGTGCCAGCAGCTTAGCGGGAGGGGGGTTCTACGAGCAGTACTTC
TRBV5-1,TRBD1,TRBJ2-7,once,CASSSDRGRLEQYF,TGCGCCAGCAGCTCGGACAGGGGGCGCCTCGAGCAGTACTTC
TRBV28,TRBD1,TRBJ1-5,NA,CASSQLGGQGHQPQHF,TGTGCCAGCAGTCAGCTAGGTGGACAGGGACATCAGCCCCAGCATTTT
TRBV11-2,TRBD2,TRBJ2-7,NA,CASSPRSGRLAEQYF,TGTGCCAGCAGCCCGCGTAGCGGGAGATTGGCCGAGCAGTACTTC